This T cell receptor beta chain was observed in a study of blood T cell repertoires in COVID-19. Overall study context: The samples span acute and convalescent COVID-19 from the United States, Italy and Spain.

For this clone: Other DNA sequences of this sample code for an identical CDR3.

Sequenced by immunoSEQ multiplex PCR; TCRdb stores in-frame clones only, minus some. The sample lists under 200,000 clones; about 83% were seen once. This CDR3 contains 12 residues. Germline assignment: CDR1 SGHKS and CDR2 YYEKEE (reference sequence). The V and J ends lost 4 bases and 5 bases respectively, with 10 bases between them. The rearrangement joins TRBV5-5 to TRBJ2-7; D remains unclear. Material: PBMCs or T cells enriched from blood (not recorded which). This TCR was sampled from a man aged 35-49 years with acute COVID-19. The CDR3 region has the DNA TGTGCCAGCAGCCTACGAGTACACGAGCAGTACTTC. It specifies CASSLRVHEQYF.